One and the same sample provided the 25 T cell receptor beta chains below, sequenced in a study of identical twins. MiXCR, run by TCRdb on the 5' RACE reads, gives a single entry per CDR3 protein. The sample includes approximately 680,000 distinct CDR3 sequences, less than 9% seen only once; the top ten take roughly 1.6%. These data were also reused for a study on yellow fever vaccine responses in identical twins.

The sequenced material came from PBMCs. The source of these receptors is a woman aged 18-29 years in good health.

There are many counts of this clonotype. This chain connects TRBV7-8 to TRBJ1-1; D remains unclear. The CDR3 runs to 15 residues. Germline values: CDR1 SGHVS, CDR2 FQNEAQ. The ends were cut back, 5 bases at V and 0 bases at J, with 13 bases in the middle. This chain's CDR3 is CASSPSVLLNTEAFF. The CDR3 coding sequence is TGTGCCAGCAGCCCTTCGGTTCTTTTGAACACTGAAGCTTTCTTT.

This clonotype was picked up a small number of times. V and J are TRBV20-1 and TRBJ1-4; D is unclear. The CDR3 runs 14 residues. V was cut by 4 bases and J by 8 bases, with 17 bases left in between. In germline, CDR1 is DFQATT, CDR2 SNEGSKA (reference sequence). The CDR3 loop reads CSATGAAPLEKLFF. Written as DNA, the CDR3 is TGCAGTGCTACTGGAGCAGCGCCTCTGGAAAAACTGTTTTTT.

This clonotype was seen a few times. The V gene is TRBV9, the J gene TRBJ2-7; D unresolved. Trimming pared 0 bases from V and 3 bases from J, leaving 7 bases between. Per germline, CDR1 SGDLS and CDR2 YYNGEE. This CDR3 region has 13 residues. DNA for the CDR3: TGTGCCAGCAGCGTAGCATCAGACTACGAGCAGTACTTC. Its protein is CASSVASDYEQYF.

The sample holds a few counts of this clonotype. V is TRBV5-6 and J is TRBJ2-7; 8 nucleotides align to TRBD1. The CDR3 length is 14 residues. CDR1 is SGHDT and CDR2 is YYEEEE in the germline V gene. V trimming: 4 bases; J trimming: 3 bases; junction bases outside the gene matches: 6. The CDR3 protein is CASSADRVNYEQYV. In DNA form, the CDR3 reads TGTGCCAGCAGCGCGGACAGGGTAAACTACGAGCAGTACGTC.

This clonotype was counted between two and nine times. The V gene is TRBV12-3 or TRBV12-4, the J gene TRBJ2-7, with D possibly TRBD2 on 6 matching bases. The CDR3 extends over 14 amino acids. V lost 6 bases and J 0 bases, leaving 12 bases between the germline ends. The CDR3 sequence is CASRVAGSSYEQYF. The DNA of the CDR3 is TGTGCCAGCAGGGTGGCCGGGAGCTCCTACGAGCAGTACTTC.

This clonotype was seen a few times. This chain connects TRBV2 to TRBJ2-7, with D perhaps given as TRBD1 or TRBD2 (5 bases each). The CDR3 spans 15 residues. V shed 4 bases and J shed 6 bases, with 19 bases lying between them. Germline values: CDR1 SNHLY, CDR2 FYNNEI. The CDR3 protein is CASSGGLTSRGEQYF. CDR3 bases: TGTGCCAGCAGTGGGGGGTTAACCTCTCGGGGCGAGCAGTACTTC. The full variable domain, completed using reference TRBV2 and TRBJ2-7, is EPEVTQTPSHQVTQMGQEVILRCVPISNHLYFYWYRQILGQKVEFLVSFYNNEISEKSEIFDDQFSVERPDGSNFTLKIRSTKLEDSAMYFCASSGGLTSRGEQYFGPGTRLTVT.

This clonotype has at least ten counts. The CDR3 spells CASSSTRQETQYF. The CDR3 DNA reads as TGTGCCAGCAGTTCAACTAGACAAGAGACCCAGTACTTC. The J gene is TRBJ2-5, the V gene TRBV7-9; tentatively, D is TRBD2 (5 bases). Trimming stripped 6 bases from V and 2 bases from J, with 10 bases between. The CDR3 runs 13 residues. CDR1 SEHNR and CDR2 FQNEAQ come from the germline V gene (reference sequence).

V and J are TRBV6-5 and TRBJ1-1; 8 bases map to TRBD1. With 2 bases clipped from V and 5 bases from J, the junction kept 10 bases outside the gene matches. This CDR3 comprises 16 residues. CDR1 and CDR2 (germline): MNHEY, SVGAGI. The chain's CDR3 is CASSYARNRGGTEAFF. For the CDR3, the DNA is TGTGCCAGCAGTTACGCCAGGAACAGGGGGGGTACTGAAGCTTTCTTT.

This clonotype was counted ten times or more. V is TRBV20-1 and J is TRBJ2-1; D ambiguous. The CDR3 has 11 residues. Deletions cut 2 bases from V and 12 bases from J, with 11 bases between. Germline V gene lookup returns CDR1 DFQATT and CDR2 SNEGSKA (reference sequence). The CDR3 DNA is TGCAGTGCTAGACGTCCCATAGGGCAGTTCTTC. Translating gives CSARRPIGQFF.

The gene calls are TRBV24-1 and TRBJ2-2, with TRBD2 as a possible D gene (6 bases). V dropped 4 bases and J dropped 7 bases, with 6 bases sitting between them. This CDR3 has 12 residues. The germline gives CDR1 KGHDR, CDR2 SFDVKD. CDR3 sequence (DNA): TGTGCCACCAGTGACGGGAGCGGGGAGCTGTTTTTT. It codes for CATSDGSGELFF.

This clonotype has only a few counts. The rearrangement uses TRBV20-1 and TRBJ2-3, with D perhaps matching TRBD1 (5 bases). The V end lost 1 base, the J end lost 4 bases, and 12 bases lay between the germline ends. Germline V gives CDR1 DFQATT, CDR2 SNEGSKA (reference sequence). The CDR3 contains 14 residues. In DNA form, the CDR3 reads TGCAGTGCTAGAGGCAGGGCGACGGCAGATACGCAGTATTTT. Translated, it gives CSARGRATADTQYF.

V is TRBV27 and J is TRBJ2-5; possible D gene TRBD2, 6 bases. This CDR3 comprises 15 residues. V lost 3 bases, J lost 3 bases, and 14 bases lay in between. Germline V gives CDR1 MNHEY, CDR2 SMNVEV (reference sequence). CDR3 region: CASSFLGGGKETQYF. CDR3 DNA: TGTGCCAGCAGTTTCCTGGGAGGCGGGAAAGAGACCCAGTACTTC.

This clonotype was counted between two and nine times. J is TRBJ2-3 and V is TRBV13; D is ambiguous. The CDR3 has 12 amino acids. V lost 6 bases and J lost 4, with 8 bases in between. From germline, CDR1 is PRHDT and CDR2 FYEKMQ (reference sequence). The CDR3 DNA is TGTGCCAGCAGTGTAGCCTCAGATACGCAGTATTTT. Protein product: CASSVASDTQYF.

A few counts support this clonotype. The rearrangement uses TRBV12-3 or TRBV12-4 and TRBJ2-2; the D call may be TRBD1 or TRBD2 (6 bases each). The CDR3 sequence is 15 residues long. V shed 4 bases and J shed 1 base, with 10 bases lying between them. The CDR3 region is CASSSGDWNTGELFF. DNA of the CDR3: TGTGCCAGCAGTTCAGGGGACTGGAACACCGGGGAGCTGTTTTTT.

In this sample, this clonotype turned up many times. The chain carries TRBV4-1 and TRBJ2-5; 10 positions match TRBD2. The V gene end was trimmed by 0 bases and the J gene end by 2 bases; junction bases not matched to a gene: 6. Per germline, CDR1 MGHRA and CDR2 YSYEKL. The CDR3 sequence is 17 residues long. CDR3 DNA sequence: TGCGCCAGCAGCCAAGATCGGGCTAGCGGGGGACAAGAGACCCAGTACTTC. Amino acids: CASSQDRASGGQETQYF.

This clonotype was counted ten times or more. V is TRBV7-2 and J is TRBJ2-1; TRBD2 might be the D (5 bases). CDR1 and CDR2 (germline): SGHTA, FQGNSA. Trimming stripped 1 base from V and 6 bases from J, with 13 bases between. The CDR3 contains 15 residues. CDR3 bases: TGTGCCAGCAGCTTAGTTCGGGGAACGTTCAATGAGCAGTTCTTC. It yields the protein CASSLVRGTFNEQFF.

This chain uses TRBV5-5 with TRBJ2-5; 10 nucleotides line up with TRBD2. V shed 0 bases and J 1 base; nucleotides not matched to a gene: 6. CDR3 length equals 17 residues. Looked up from germline, CDR1 is SGHKS and CDR2 is YYEKEE (reference sequence). This chain's CDR3 is CASSLGWTSGSQETQYF. The CDR3 DNA sequence: TGTGCCAGCAGCTTGGGGTGGACTAGCGGTTCCCAAGAGACCCAGTACTTC.

This clonotype was found many times. The J gene is TRBJ1-4, the V gene TRBV12-3 or TRBV12-4; the D is unclear. Between the trimmed V and J ends, which lost 5 bases and 0 bases, there was a span of 1 base. CDR3 length: 12 amino acids. In DNA, the CDR3 is TGTGCCAGCAGTCCAACTAATGAAAAACTGTTTTTT. Translating gives CASSPTNEKLFF.

This clonotype has at least ten counts. The chain carries TRBV9 and TRBJ2-3; no reliable D call. V lost 2 bases, J lost 0 bases, and 10 bases lay in between. Germline CDR1 is SGDLS and CDR2 is YYNGEE. The CDR3 extends over 15 amino acids. The CDR3 nucleotides read TGTGCCAGCAGCGTGACTCCGTCCAGCACAGATACGCAGTATTTT. It yields the protein CASSVTPSSTDTQYF.

The chain recombines TRBV20-1 with TRBJ1-5; 8 positions agree with TRBD1. V trimming: 2 bases; J trimming: 4 bases; junction bases outside the gene matches: 7. The CDR3 covers 15 residues. In germline, CDR1 is DFQATT, CDR2 SNEGSKA (reference sequence). In DNA form, the CDR3 reads TGCAGTGCTAGATCGGAGGACAGGGCTAATCAGCCCCAGCATTTT. Protein sequence: CSARSEDRANQPQHF.

In this sample, this clonotype turned up a few times. The chain links TRBV7-8 to TRBJ2-3; the match to TRBD2 covers 8 bases. V was clipped by 2 bases and J by 6 bases; unmatched bases: 13. This CDR3 contains 17 residues. Germline-derived CDR1 and CDR2 are SGHVS and FQNEAQ. The CDR3 protein is CASSLRSGRVEADTQYF. Written as DNA, the CDR3 is TGTGCCAGCAGCTTACGTTCCGGGAGGGTGGAGGCCGATACGCAGTATTTT.

V usage is TRBV20-1 and J usage is TRBJ2-5, with 9 bases lining up with TRBD1. The ends lost 6 bases at V and 5 bases at J; junction bases unmatched: 4. The germline V gene encodes CDR1 DFQATT and CDR2 SNEGSKA (reference sequence). CDR3 length equals 12 residues. The CDR3 DNA reads TGCAGTGCAGAACAGGGGGCTGAGACCCAGTACTTC. This codes for CSAEQGAETQYF.

This rearrangement joins TRBV2 to TRBJ2-1, with D hard to call. The V end lost 2 bases, the J end lost 3 bases, and 5 bases lay between the germline ends. Germline V CDR1 and CDR2: SNHLY, FYNNEI. There are 13 residues in the CDR3. The DNA of the CDR3 is TGTGCCAGCAGTGAATCGTTCTACAATGAGCAGTTCTTC. It is translated as CASSESFYNEQFF.

The chain is built from TRBV24-1 and TRBJ2-3; TRBD1 agrees at 9 bases. The J segment lost 4 bases and the V segment lost 7 bases, leaving 8 bases of the junction unmatched. The CDR3 runs to 15 residues. The germline gives CDR1 KGHDR, CDR2 SFDVKD. The CDR3 is CATSDPRTGADTQYF. DNA for the CDR3: TGTGCCACCAGCGATCCCCGGACAGGGGCAGATACGCAGTATTTT.

This clonotype was seen many times. The V and J genes are TRBV14 and TRBJ2-1, with 11 bases fitting TRBD2. V trimming: 4 bases; J trimming: 0 bases; junction bases outside the gene matches: 8. Per the germline V gene, CDR1 is SGHDN and CDR2 is FVKESK. There are 18 residues in the CDR3. As DNA, the CDR3 is TGTGCCAGCAGCCCGACTAGCGGGATTAGAAGCTCCTACAATGAGCAGTTCTTC. Protein product: CASSPTSGIRSSYNEQFF.